Described below is a single T cell receptor (beta chain) sequence and its context. The data derive from a study of naive and memory T cell subsets. An equimolar mix of two oligonucleotides served as the beta constant-region primer for TRBC1 and TRBC2. One entry per CDR3 protein, called by TCRdb with MiXCR from the UMI-ligation and nested PCR reads. The sample lists around 160,000 distinct CDR3 sequences; approximately 17% were seen once. The receptor's source is a human donor in good health. Input material: naive CD4+ T cells from blood.

In DNA form, the CDR3 reads TGCAGCGTTGAAGCTAGCGGGAGCACAGATACGCAGTATTTT. It specifies CSVEASGSTDTQYF. The rearrangement uses TRBV29-1 and TRBJ2-3, with 8 bases aligning to TRBD2. There are 14 residues in the CDR3. With 1 base clipped from V and 0 bases from J, the junction kept 0 bases outside the gene matches. Germline values: CDR1 SQVTM, CDR2 ANQGSEA.